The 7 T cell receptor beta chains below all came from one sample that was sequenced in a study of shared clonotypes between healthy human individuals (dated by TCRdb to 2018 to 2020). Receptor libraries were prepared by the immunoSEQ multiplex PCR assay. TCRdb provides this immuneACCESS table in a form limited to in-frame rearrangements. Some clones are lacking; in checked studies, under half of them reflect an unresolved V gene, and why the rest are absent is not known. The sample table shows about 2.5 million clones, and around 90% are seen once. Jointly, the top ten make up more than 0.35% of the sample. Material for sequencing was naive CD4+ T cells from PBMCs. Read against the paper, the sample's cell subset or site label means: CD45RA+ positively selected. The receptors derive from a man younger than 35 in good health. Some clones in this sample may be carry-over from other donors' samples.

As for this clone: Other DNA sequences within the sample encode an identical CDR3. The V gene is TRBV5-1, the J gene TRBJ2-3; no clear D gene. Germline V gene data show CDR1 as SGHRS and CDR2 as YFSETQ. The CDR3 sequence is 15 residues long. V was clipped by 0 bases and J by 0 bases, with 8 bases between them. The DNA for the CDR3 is TGCGCCAGCAGCTTGGTGGCGGCAAGCACAGATACGCAGTATTTT. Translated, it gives CASSLVAASTDTQYF.

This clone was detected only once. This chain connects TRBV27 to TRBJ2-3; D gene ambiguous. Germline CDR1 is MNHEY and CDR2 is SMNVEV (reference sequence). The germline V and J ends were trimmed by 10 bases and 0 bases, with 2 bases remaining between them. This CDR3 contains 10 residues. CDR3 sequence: CATSTDTQYF. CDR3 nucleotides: TGTGCCACAAGCACAGATACGCAGTATTTT.

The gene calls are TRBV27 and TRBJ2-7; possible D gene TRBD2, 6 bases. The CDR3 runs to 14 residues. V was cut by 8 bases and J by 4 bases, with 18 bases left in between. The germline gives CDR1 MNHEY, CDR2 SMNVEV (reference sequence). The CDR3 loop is CASRSFGGTYEQYF. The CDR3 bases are TGTGCCAGCCGTTCTTTCGGGGGAACATACGAGCAGTACTTC.

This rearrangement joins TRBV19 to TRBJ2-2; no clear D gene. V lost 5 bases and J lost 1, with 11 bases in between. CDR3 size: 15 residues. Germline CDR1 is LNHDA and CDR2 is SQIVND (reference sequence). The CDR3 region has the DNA TGTGCCAGTAGTCCCCCTGGGCGGAACACCGGGGAGCTGTTTTTT. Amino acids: CASSPPGRNTGELFF.

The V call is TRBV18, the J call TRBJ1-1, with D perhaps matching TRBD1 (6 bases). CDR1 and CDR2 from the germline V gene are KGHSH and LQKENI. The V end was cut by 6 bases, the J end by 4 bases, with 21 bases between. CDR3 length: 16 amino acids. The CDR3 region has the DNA TGTGCCAGCTCCCCCGGGGTCAAGGTAGGGGGCACTGAAGCTTTCTTT. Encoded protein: CASSPGVKVGGTEAFF.

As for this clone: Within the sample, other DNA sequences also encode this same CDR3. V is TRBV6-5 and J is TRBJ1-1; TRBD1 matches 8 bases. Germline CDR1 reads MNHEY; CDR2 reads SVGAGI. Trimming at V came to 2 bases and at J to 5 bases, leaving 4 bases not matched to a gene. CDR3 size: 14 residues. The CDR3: CASSYDRGGTEAFF. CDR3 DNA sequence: TGTGCCAGCAGTTACGACAGGGGTGGTACTGAAGCTTTCTTT.

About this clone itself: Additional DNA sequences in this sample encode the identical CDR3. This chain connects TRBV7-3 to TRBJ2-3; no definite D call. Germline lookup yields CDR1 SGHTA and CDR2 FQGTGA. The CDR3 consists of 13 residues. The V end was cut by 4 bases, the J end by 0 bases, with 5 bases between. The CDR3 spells CASSSGSTDTQYF. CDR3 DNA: TGTGCCAGCAGCTCAGGCAGCACAGATACGCAGTATTTT.